The sequence of this T cell receptor beta chain was determined in a study of blood T cell repertoires in COVID-19. Germline CDR1 and CDR2: SEHNR and FQNEAQ (reference sequence). The CDR3 runs 14 residues. Trimming at V came to 9 bases and at J to 5 bases, leaving 8 bases not matched to a gene. Measured with immunoSEQ multiplex PCR; TCRdb has only the in-frame clones, and not every one. Of 250,000 or so clones listed, roughly 87% were seen once; the top ten hold approximately 5%. The receptor's source is a woman between 40 and 55 years old who had recovered from COVID-19. The chain couples TRBV7-9 to TRBJ2-3; 10 positions match TRBD2. The source material was peripheral blood. CDR3 nucleotide sequence: TGTGCCAGTTCGCTAGCGGGAGAGGGAGATACGCAGTATTTT. Protein: CASSLAGEGDTQYF.